This TCR beta chain derives from a study of cytomegalovirus exposure and HLA in healthy donors. Study findings and constraints: It was in a later analysis that TCR association rates were seen to vary by HLA locus, highest for DRB1 and lowest for HLA-C. In presence/absence analyses, roughly uniform sequencing depth across donors was assumed.

Both 60 Vbeta primers and 13 Jbeta primers went into the PCR. As handled by the study authors: An analysis that came later counted tens of millions of unique TCR beta chains, approximately 10 million shared. Data came from immunoSEQ multiplex PCR; TCRdb stores just in-frame clones and leaves some out. That table is the source of V, J and clone size, and D and trimming were worked out from the DNA. The sample holds about 160,000 clones, 80% seen once. As to this clone: Its antigen is unidentified.

The receptor was derived from a man under 40 in good health and CMV-seronegative. Sequenced material: PBMCs.

The CDR3 spells CASSPGGAASYEQYF. The CDR3 region has the DNA TGTGCCAGCAGCCCAGGGGGTGCAGCCTCCTACGAGCAGTACTTC. The rearrangement uses TRBV7-2 and TRBJ2-7, with 7 positions matching TRBD1. V lost 5 bases, J lost 0 bases, and 7 bases stayed unmatched. The CDR3 is made up of 15 amino acids. Per germline, CDR1 SGHTA and CDR2 FQGNSA.